This TCR beta chain emerged from a study of T cells in placental villitis. A few cytomegalovirus and one Toxoplasma gondii villitis placentae were included. Younger maternal age, smaller fetuses, and preterm delivery or intrauterine demise in a couple of cases marked infectious villitis. The CDR3 runs 15 residues. Trimming shortened V by 0 bases and J by 6 bases, and 14 bases separated the two germline ends. Germline CDR1 and CDR2: KGHSH and LQKENI. Points from the study as a whole: Small decidual contamination means some T cells, especially in controls, may be decidual. Infectious CMV placentae carried more CMV-specific clones (0.011) than villitis of unknown etiology (over 0.00095).

A word on this clone: Its antigen is still unknown.

The libraries were made with immunoSEQ v4. Using immunoSEQ multiplex PCR, the repertoire was profiled, and TCRdb retains in-frame clones only, with some absent. The table has about 5,900 clones, approximately 78% seen once. The sample consisted of placental tissue containing maternal and fetal cells. This clonotype was sampled from a human patient with infectious villitis; the placental T cells may come from both mother and fetus. This chain links TRBV18 with TRBJ1-2; TRBD1 is a possible D gene (5 bases). CDR3 bases: TGTGCCAGCTCACCACCGTTTTGGGGGGAAGATGGCTACACCTTC. It specifies CASSPPFWGEDGYTF.